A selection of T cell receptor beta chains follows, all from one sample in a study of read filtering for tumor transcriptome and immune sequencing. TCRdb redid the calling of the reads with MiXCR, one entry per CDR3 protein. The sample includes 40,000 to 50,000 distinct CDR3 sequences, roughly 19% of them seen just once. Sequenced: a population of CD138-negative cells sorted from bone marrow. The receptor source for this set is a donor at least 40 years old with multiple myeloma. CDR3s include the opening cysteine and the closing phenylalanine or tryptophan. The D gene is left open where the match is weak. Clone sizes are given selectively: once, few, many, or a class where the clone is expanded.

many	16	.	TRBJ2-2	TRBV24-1	CATSDQTSGTTGELFF	TGTGCCACCAGTGACCAAACTAGTGGTACCACCGGGGAGCTGTTTTTT
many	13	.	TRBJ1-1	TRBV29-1	CSVEEGPNTEAFF	TGCAGCGTTGAAGAGGGGCCCAACACTGAAGCTTTCTTT
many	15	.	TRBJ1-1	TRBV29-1	CSVAGGAWVNTEAFF	TGCAGCGTTGCCGGGGGGGCTTGGGTGAACACTGAAGCTTTCTTT
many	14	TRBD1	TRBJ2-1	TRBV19	CASSLRQGSHEQFF	TGTGCCAGTAGTCTAAGACAGGGAAGCCATGAGCAGTTCTTC
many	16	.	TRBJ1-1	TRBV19	CASSLDPDKLNTEAFF	TGTGCCAGTAGTCTCGATCCGGACAAATTGAACACTGAAGCTTTCTTT
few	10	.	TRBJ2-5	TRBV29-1	CSAGEETQYF	TGCAGCGCAGGGGAAGAGACCCAGTACTTC
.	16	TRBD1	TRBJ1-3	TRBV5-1	CASSPADRASGNTIYF	TGCGCCAGCAGCCCCGCGGACAGGGCCTCTGGAAACACCATATATTTT
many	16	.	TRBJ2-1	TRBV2	CASSEPFRASAPEQFF	TGTGCCAGCAGTGAGCCGTTCCGTGCGTCGGCGCCTGAGCAGTTCTTC
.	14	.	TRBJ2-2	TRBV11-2	CASRAQEAAGELSF	TGTGCCAGCAGGGCACAGGAGGCTGCCGGGGAGCTGTCTTTT
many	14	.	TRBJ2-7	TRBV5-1	CASSLGHQSYEQYF	TGCGCCAGCAGCTTAGGTCACCAGTCCTACGAGCAGTACTTC
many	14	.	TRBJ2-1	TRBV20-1	CSANQAGAYNEQFF	TGCAGTGCCAACCAAGCCGGGGCTTACAATGAGCAGTTCTTC
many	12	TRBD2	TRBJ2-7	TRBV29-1	CSEKLAGASQYF	TGCAGCGAGAAACTAGCGGGAGCATCGCAGTACTTC
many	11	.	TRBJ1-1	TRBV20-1	CSARDRGEAFF	TGCAGTGCTAGAGACAGGGGAGAAGCTTTCTTT
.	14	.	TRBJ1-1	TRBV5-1	CASSLRAVNTEAFF	TGCGCCAGCAGCCTAAGGGCAGTGAACACTGAAGCTTTCTTT
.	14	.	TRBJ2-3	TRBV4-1	CASSSGESTDTQYF	TGCGCCAGCAGCTCTGGGGAAAGCACAGATACGCAGTATTTT
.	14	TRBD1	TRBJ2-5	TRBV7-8	CASGLSGGQETQYF	TGTGCCAGCGGCCTGTCAGGGGGCCAAGAGACCCAGTACTTC
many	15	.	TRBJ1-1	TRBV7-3	CASSLGVNGNTEAFF	TGTGCCAGCAGCTTAGGGGTCAACGGGAACACTGAAGCTTTCTTT
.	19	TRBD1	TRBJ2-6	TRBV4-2	CASSQDKRQGGTGANGLAF	TGTGCCAGCAGCCAAGATAAAAGACAGGGGGGTACTGGGGCCAACGGCCTGGCTTTC
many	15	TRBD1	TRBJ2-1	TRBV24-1	CATSDPGQENNEQFF	TGTGCCACCAGTGACCCGGGACAGGAGAACAATGAGCAGTTCTTC
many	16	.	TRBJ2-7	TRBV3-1	CASSQERGSRSDEQYF	TGTGCCAGCAGCCAAGAACGGGGTAGTCGGTCCGACGAGCAGTACTTC
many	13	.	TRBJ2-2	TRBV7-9	CASSSLPTGELFF	TGTGCCAGCAGCTCCCTTCCCACCGGGGAGCTGTTTTTT
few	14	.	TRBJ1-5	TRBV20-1	CSVSSGVSNQPQHF	TGCAGTGTTTCCTCGGGTGTTAGCAATCAGCCCCAGCATTTT
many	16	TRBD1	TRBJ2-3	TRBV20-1	CSARHKQGARSDTQYF	TGCAGTGCTAGACATAAACAGGGGGCGCGCTCAGATACGCAGTATTTT
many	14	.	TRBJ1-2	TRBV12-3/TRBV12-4	CASTAGGRAYGYTF	TGTGCCAGCACCGCCGGCGGGAGAGCTTATGGCTACACCTTC
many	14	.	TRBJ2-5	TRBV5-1	CASSLLQMRETQYF	TGCGCCAGCAGCTTGTTGCAGATGCGAGAGACCCAGTACTTC
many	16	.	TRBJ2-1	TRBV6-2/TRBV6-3	CASSYGAGALDNEQFF	TGTGCCAGCAGTTACGGGGCAGGGGCGCTAGACAATGAGCAGTTCTTC
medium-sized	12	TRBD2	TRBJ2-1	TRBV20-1	CSAAGAFDEQFF	TGCAGTGCAGCGGGGGCTTTCGATGAGCAGTTCTTC
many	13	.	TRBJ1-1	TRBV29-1	CSARGGGETEAFF	TGCAGCGCCCGGGGGGGAGGAGAGACTGAAGCTTTCTTT
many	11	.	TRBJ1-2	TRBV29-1	CSVRPDYGYTF	TGCAGCGTTCGTCCTGACTATGGCTACACCTTC
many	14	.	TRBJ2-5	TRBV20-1	CSAPRTATRGTQYF	TGCAGTGCCCCCCGGACGGCCACCCGGGGGACCCAGTACTTC
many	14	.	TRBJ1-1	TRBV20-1	CSARDGGRDTEAFF	TGCAGTGCTAGAGATGGGGGCCGGGACACTGAAGCTTTCTTT
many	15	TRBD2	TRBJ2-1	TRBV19	CASSIVAGVRNEQFF	TGTGCCAGTAGTATAGTTGCGGGAGTGAGGAATGAGCAGTTCTTC
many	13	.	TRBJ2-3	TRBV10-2	CASSDSVGYTQYF	TGCGCCAGCAGTGACTCGGTCGGATATACGCAGTATTTT
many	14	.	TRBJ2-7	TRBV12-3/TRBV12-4	CASSLALLPYEQYF	TGTGCCAGCAGCCTGGCCTTACTTCCCTACGAGCAGTACTTC
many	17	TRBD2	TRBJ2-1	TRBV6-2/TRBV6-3	CASSYSLAGVTPDEQFF	TGTGCCAGCAGTTACTCTCTGGCGGGAGTCACACCCGATGAGCAGTTCTTC
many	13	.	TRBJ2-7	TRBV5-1	CASSLGEGYEQYF	TGCGCCAGCAGCTTGGGCGAGGGCTACGAGCAGTACTTC
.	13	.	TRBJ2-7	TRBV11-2	CASSLGGPSEQYF	TGTGCCAGCAGCTTAGGAGGCCCCTCCGAGCAGTACTTC
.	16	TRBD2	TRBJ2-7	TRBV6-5	CASSSGTSGSIYEQYF	TGTGCCAGCAGTTCCGGGACTAGCGGGAGTATCTACGAGCAGTACTTC
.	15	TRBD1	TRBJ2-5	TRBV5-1	CASSLLGQGGETQYF	TGCGCCAGCAGCTTGTTGGGACAGGGTGGAGAGACCCAGTACTTC
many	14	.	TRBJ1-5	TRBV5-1	CASSPGRANQPQHF	TGCGCCAGCAGCCCCGGACGGGCTAATCAGCCCCAGCATTTT
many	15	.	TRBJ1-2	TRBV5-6	CASSPRADRIYGYTF	TGTGCCAGCAGCCCAAGAGCCGACAGGATCTATGGCTACACCTTC
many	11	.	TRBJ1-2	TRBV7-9	CASDSAHGYTF	TGTGCCAGCGATAGCGCCCATGGCTACACCTTC
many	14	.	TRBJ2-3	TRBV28	CASSRTGPRDTQYF	TGTGCCAGCAGTCGCACAGGGCCCCGGGATACGCAGTATTTT
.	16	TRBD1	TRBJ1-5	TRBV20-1	CSARDRGQSGNQPQHF	TGCAGTGCTAGGGACAGGGGGCAGAGCGGCAATCAGCCCCAGCATTTT
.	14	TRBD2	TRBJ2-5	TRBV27	CASSLDGRGETQYF	TGTGCCAGCAGTTTAGACGGGAGGGGGGAGACCCAGTACTTC